This is a list of T cell receptor beta chains from one sample in a study of T cell responses to AZD1222 COVID-19 vaccine. Profiling relied on immunoSEQ multiplex PCR, and the TCRdb table lists in-frame clones only, not all of them. Here the sample spans 85,000 to 100,000 clones, 86% being singletons. Specimen: peripheral blood, collected on day 0 of AZD1222 vaccination. All receptors come from an adult in good health. CDR3s include the opening cysteine and the closing phenylalanine or tryptophan. D genes are given only for firm matches. Some rows have no size entry. The others give once, few or many, or a class for an expanded clone.

v_gene	abundance	j_gene	d_gene	CDR3nt	CDR3aa
TRBV19	once	TRBJ2-7	TRBD1	TGTGCCAGTAGTATAGTCCCCGGGACAGGGAACGCCTACGAGCAGTACTTC	CASSIVPGTGNAYEQYF
TRBV5-4	-	TRBJ2-3	-	TGTGCCAGCAGCTGGTGGTCGCCGGGAGATACGCAGTATTTT	CASSWWSPGDTQYF
TRBV19	-	TRBJ1-3	-	TGTGCCAGTAGACCGGTGGGGACGGGCGAACAGTTCTCTGGAAACACCATATATTTT	CASRPVGTGEQFSGNTIYF
TRBV18	-	TRBJ1-2	TRBD1	TGTGCCAGCTCACCTGGGACAGGGGTGAACTATGGCTACACCTTC	CASSPGTGVNYGYTF
TRBV3-1/TRBV3-2	-	TRBJ1-3	-	TGTGCCAGCAGCCAAGAGAACAGGCAAACAAGAGGCACCATATATTTT	CASSQENRQTRGTIYF
TRBV6-1	-	TRBJ2-7	-	TGTGCCAGCAGTGAAGCAGGGTACGAGCAGTACTTC	CASSEAGYEQYF
TRBV5-5	few	TRBJ1-2	TRBD1	TGTGCCAGCAGCTTGAGGACACAGGGGGCCTATGGCTACACCTTC	CASSLRTQGAYGYTF
TRBV6-4	-	TRBJ2-2	-	TGTGCCAGCAAGCCTGAGTGGGGCACCGGGGAGCTGTTTTTT	CASKPEWGTGELFF
TRBV5-1	-	TRBJ1-1	-	TGCGCCAGCAGCCGGGGCGGGTGGAACACTGAAGCTTTCTTT	CASSRGGWNTEAFF
TRBV7-2	-	TRBJ2-7	-	TGTGCCAGCAGCTTAGGCGGGGCTACCTACGAGCAGTACTTC	CASSLGGATYEQYF
TRBV14	once	TRBJ2-2	TRBD2	TGTGCCAGCAGCCAACTCGCTAGCGGGAGGGCCTACACCGGGGAGCTGTTTTTT	CASSQLASGRAYTGELFF
TRBV2	-	TRBJ1-2	-	TGTGCCAGCAGTGAGGGCTCCTATGGCTACACCTTC	CASSEGSYGYTF
TRBV19	-	TRBJ2-6	-	TGTGCCAGTTTCGCGGAATTTGGCTCTGGGGCCAACGTCCTGACTTTC	CASFAEFGSGANVLTF
TRBV4-1	-	TRBJ2-7	TRBD2	TGCGCCAGCCAGAGACTAGCGGAGAGCTCCTACGAGCAGTACTTC	CASQRLAESSYEQYF
TRBV10-1	-	TRBJ1-3	-	TGCGCCAGCAGTGATAGGGGGACCGGAAACACCATATATTTT	CASSDRGTGNTIYF